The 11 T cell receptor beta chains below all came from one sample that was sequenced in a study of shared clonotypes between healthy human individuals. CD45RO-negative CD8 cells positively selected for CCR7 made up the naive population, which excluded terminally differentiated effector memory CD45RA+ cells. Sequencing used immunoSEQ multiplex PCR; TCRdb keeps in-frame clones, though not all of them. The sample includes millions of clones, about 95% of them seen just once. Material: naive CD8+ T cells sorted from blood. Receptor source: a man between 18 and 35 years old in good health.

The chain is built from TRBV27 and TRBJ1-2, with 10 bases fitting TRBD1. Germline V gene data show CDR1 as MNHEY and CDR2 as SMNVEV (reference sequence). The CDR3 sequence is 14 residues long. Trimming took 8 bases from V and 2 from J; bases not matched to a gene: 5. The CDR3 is CASADRGQNYGYTF. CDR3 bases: TGTGCCAGCGCCGACAGGGGGCAAAACTATGGCTACACCTTC.

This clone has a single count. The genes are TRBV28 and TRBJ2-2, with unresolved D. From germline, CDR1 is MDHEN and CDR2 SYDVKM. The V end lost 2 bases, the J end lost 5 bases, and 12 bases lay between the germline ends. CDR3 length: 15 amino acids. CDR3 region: CASSLALIPTGELFF. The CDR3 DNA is TGTGCCAGCAGTTTAGCCCTGATACCAACCGGGGAGCTGTTTTTT.

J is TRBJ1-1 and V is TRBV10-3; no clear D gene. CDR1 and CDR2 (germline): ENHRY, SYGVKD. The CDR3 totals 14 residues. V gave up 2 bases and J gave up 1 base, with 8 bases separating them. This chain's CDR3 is CAISEPTWNTEAFF. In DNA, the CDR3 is TGTGCCATCAGTGAGCCGACATGGAACACTGAAGCTTTCTTT.

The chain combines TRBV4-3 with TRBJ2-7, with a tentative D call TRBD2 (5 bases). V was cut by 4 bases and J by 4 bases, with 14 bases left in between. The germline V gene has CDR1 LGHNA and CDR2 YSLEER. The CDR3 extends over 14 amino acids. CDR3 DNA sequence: TGCGCCAGCAGCCCGGCGAGGGTGGGGTACGAGCAGTACTTC. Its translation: CASSPARVGYEQYF.

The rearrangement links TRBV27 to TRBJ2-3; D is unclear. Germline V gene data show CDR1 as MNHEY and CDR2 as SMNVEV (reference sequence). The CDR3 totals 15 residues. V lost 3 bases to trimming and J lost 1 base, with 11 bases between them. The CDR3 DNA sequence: TGTGCCAGCAGTTTGCAGGAGTCGGGCACAGATACGCAGTATTTT. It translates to CASSLQESGTDTQYF.

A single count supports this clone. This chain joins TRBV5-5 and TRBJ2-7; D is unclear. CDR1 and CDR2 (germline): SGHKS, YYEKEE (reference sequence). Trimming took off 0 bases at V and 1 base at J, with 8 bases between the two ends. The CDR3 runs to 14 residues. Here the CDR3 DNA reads TGTGCCAGCAGCTTGGAGGACCCATCCTACGAGCAGTACTTC. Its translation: CASSLEDPSYEQYF.

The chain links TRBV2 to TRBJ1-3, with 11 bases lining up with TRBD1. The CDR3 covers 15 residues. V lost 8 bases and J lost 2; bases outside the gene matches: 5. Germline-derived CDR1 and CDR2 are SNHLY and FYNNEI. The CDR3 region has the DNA TGTGCCAGCGTATGGACAGGGGGCGCTGGAAACACCATATATTTT. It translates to CASVWTGGAGNTIYF.

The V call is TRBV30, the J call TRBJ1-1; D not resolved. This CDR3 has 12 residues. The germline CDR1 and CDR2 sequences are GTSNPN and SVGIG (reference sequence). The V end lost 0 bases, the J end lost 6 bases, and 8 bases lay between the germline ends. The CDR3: CAWSVLDAEAFF. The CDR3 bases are TGTGCCTGGAGTGTACTAGATGCTGAAGCTTTCTTT.

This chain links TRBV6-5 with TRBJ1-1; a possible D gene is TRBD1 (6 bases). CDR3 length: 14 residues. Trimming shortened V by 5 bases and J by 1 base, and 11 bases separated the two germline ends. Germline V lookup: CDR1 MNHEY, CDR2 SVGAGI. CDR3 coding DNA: TGTGCCAGCAGTGGGGAGGACAGGAACACTGAAGCTTTCTTT. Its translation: CASSGEDRNTEAFF.

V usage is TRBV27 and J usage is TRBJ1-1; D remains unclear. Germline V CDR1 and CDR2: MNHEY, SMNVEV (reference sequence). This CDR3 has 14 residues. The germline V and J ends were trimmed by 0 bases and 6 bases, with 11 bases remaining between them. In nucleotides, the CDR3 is TGTGCCAGCAGTTTATCCCCACTCTCGCCTGAAGCTTTCTTT. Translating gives CASSLSPLSPEAFF.

Here the CDR3 reads CASSSGLAGSYEQYF. CDR3 in DNA: TGTGCCAGCAGCTCCGGACTAGCGGGGTCCTACGAGCAGTACTTC. The V call is TRBV13, the J call TRBJ2-7, with 12 bases matching TRBD2. Per the germline V gene, CDR1 is PRHDT and CDR2 is FYEKMQ (reference sequence). The CDR3 length is 15 residues. V shed 4 bases and J 1 base; nucleotides not matched to a gene: 2.